One and the same sample provided the 24 T cell receptor beta chains below, sequenced in a study of T cell responses to AZD1222 COVID-19 vaccine. Some clones are missing from TCRdb's copy, which holds only in-frame ones; the method was immunoSEQ multiplex PCR. Of around 220,000 clones listed, around 94% are singletons. The sequences come from peripheral blood, collected 28 days after the second dose of the MenACWY control vaccine. The receptors were gathered from an adult who received the MenACWY meningococcal vaccine as a control.

This clone is a singleton in its sample. This chain uses TRBV2 with TRBJ1-2, with a possible D match to TRBD1 (6 bases). There are 13 residues in the CDR3. Germline V lookup: CDR1 SNHLY, CDR2 FYNNEI. The V gene lost 11 bases and the J gene lost 4 bases, with 17 bases spanning the gap. CDR3 bases: TGTGCCGGACGGGGGCTGCGTGGCTATGGCTACACCTTC. It yields the protein CAGRGLRGYGYTF.

The chain joins TRBV14 to TRBJ1-2, with D uncertain. This CDR3 spans 14 amino acids. The V gene's germline CDR1 is SGHDN and CDR2 FVKESK. Trimming left V 1 base short and J 2 bases short, with 8 bases between. The CDR3 protein is CASSQAGANYGYTF. For the CDR3, the DNA is TGTGCCAGCAGCCAAGCAGGCGCCAACTATGGCTACACCTTC.

The chain uses TRBV19 and TRBJ2-4, with 8 nucleotides matching TRBD1. V was pared by 7 bases and J by 3 bases, with 5 bases of the junction left unmatched. The CDR3 is 14 amino acids. Germline V gives CDR1 LNHDA, CDR2 SQIVND (reference sequence). The CDR3: CASIDRGIKNIQYF. In nucleotides, the CDR3 is TGTGCCAGTATCGACAGGGGTATCAAAAACATTCAGTACTTC. The full variable domain, completed using reference TRBV19 and TRBJ2-4, is DGGITQSPKYLFRKEGQNVTLSCEQNLNHDAMYWYRQDPGQGLRLIYYSQIVNDFQKGDIAEGYSVSREKKESFPLTVTSAQKNPTAFYLCASIDRGIKNIQYFGAGTRLSVL.

The chain is built from TRBV11-2 and TRBJ2-2; no clear D. This CDR3 has 15 residues. V was cut by 1 base and J by 2 bases, with 8 bases left in between. CDR1 is SGHAT, CDR2 FQNNGV, per germline. The CDR3 loop reads CASSLGVDNTGELFF. CDR3 in DNA: TGTGCCAGCAGCTTAGGCGTAGACAACACCGGGGAGCTGTTTTTT.

The chain is built from TRBV4-1 and TRBJ1-5; no firm D call. The CDR3 covers 14 residues. CDR1 and CDR2 from the germline V gene are MGHRA and YSYEKL. V was shortened by 1 base and J by 1 base, with 5 bases between the two germline ends. The CDR3 sequence: CASSQAGSNQPQHF. DNA of the CDR3: TGCGCCAGCAGCCAAGCAGGCAGCAATCAGCCCCAGCATTTT.

The J gene is TRBJ2-1, the V gene TRBV12-3 or TRBV12-4, with D unresolved. V was cut by 3 bases and J by 2 bases, with 5 bases left in between. This CDR3 comprises 13 residues. The CDR3 nucleotides are TGTGCCAGCAGTTTCAGTACCTACAATGAGCAGTTCTTC. This sequence encodes CASSFSTYNEQFF.

This sequence joins TRBV27 and TRBJ2-7; 8 bases fit TRBD2. The CDR3 has 16 residues. CDR1 and CDR2 from the germline V gene are MNHEY and SMNVEV (reference sequence). V shed 4 bases, J shed 0 bases, and the junction held 8 bases outside the gene matches. This chain's CDR3 is CASSSLTSGPSYEQYF. The CDR3 DNA follows: TGTGCCAGCAGTTCCCTTACTAGCGGCCCCTCCTACGAGCAGTACTTC.

The gene calls are TRBV29-1 and TRBJ1-1, with D possibly being TRBD1 (5 bases). CDR3 length: 12 amino acids. The V gene lost 4 bases and the J gene lost 6 bases, with 12 bases spanning the gap. Germline V CDR1 and CDR2: SQVTM, ANQGSEA. In DNA, the CDR3 is TGCAGCGTTGGGGGCATTGGGCCTGAAGCTTTCTTT. This gives the protein CSVGGIGPEAFF.

This clone is a singleton in its sample. The chain recombines TRBV18 with TRBJ2-7; D not resolved. The CDR3 has 14 amino acids. CDR1 and CDR2 from the germline V gene are KGHSH and LQKENI. With 4 bases removed from V and 7 bases from J, the gap between germline ends came to 17 bases. The chain's CDR3 is CASSHLDASSEQYF. CDR3 nucleotide sequence: TGTGCCAGCTCACATTTGGACGCCTCTAGTGAGCAGTACTTC. Full variable domain (rest looked up from reference TRBV18 and TRBJ2-7): NAGVMQNPRHLVRRRGQEARLRCSPMKGHSHVYWYRQLPEEGLKFMVYLQKENIIDESGMPKERFSAEFPKEGPSILRIQQVVRGDSAAYFCASSHLDASSEQYFGPGTRLTVT.

A note on this clone: Because it lacks the conserved phenylalanine or tryptophan at the end, this CDR3 is likely a read error. It is unclear where the CDR3 begins or ends on the DNA, so no DNA is shown, and the CDR3 is as TCRdb lists it. The chain joins TRBV12-3 or TRBV12-4 to TRBJ1-2. The CDR3 spans 13 amino acids, including both terminal residues. Here the CDR3 reads CASSYPSGRGHTL.

This clone occurred once. The chain links TRBV19 to TRBJ1-5, with 7 bases lining up with TRBD1. V lost 6 bases, J lost 2 bases, and 7 bases stayed unmatched. CDR1 is LNHDA, CDR2 SQIVND, per germline (reference sequence). The length of the CDR3 is 15 residues. CDR3 protein: CASRAPDRGNQPQHF. The CDR3 DNA sequence: TGTGCCAGTAGAGCGCCTGACAGGGGCAATCAGCCCCAGCATTTT.

The gene calls are TRBV28 and TRBJ2-3, with 8 bases fitting TRBD1. V was pared by 5 bases and J by 4 bases, with 8 bases of the junction left unmatched. Germline values: CDR1 MDHEN, CDR2 SYDVKM. CDR3 length: 15 amino acids. In DNA, the CDR3 is TGTGCCAGCAGTCCCCCGACAGGGGTGGCAGATACGCAGTATTTT. Protein product: CASSPPTGVADTQYF.

V is TRBV5-6 and J is TRBJ2-7; D might be TRBD1 or TRBD2, each matching 6 bases. The length of the CDR3 is 14 residues. CDR1 SGHDT and CDR2 YYEEEE come from the germline V gene. The V gene lost 7 bases and the J gene lost 4 bases, with 18 bases spanning the gap. CDR3 sequence (DNA): TGTGCCAGCCGTCTGGGGGGCGTGCAATACGAGCAGTACTTC. Amino acids: CASRLGGVQYEQYF.

The count of this clone is one. The chain couples TRBV18 to TRBJ2-3; 9 positions match TRBD2. Germline V gene sequence: CDR1 KGHSH, CDR2 LQKENI. The trim removed 3 bases at V and 6 bases at J, leaving 10 bases unmatched. The CDR3 is made up of 16 amino acids. The CDR3 DNA sequence: TGTGCCAGCTCACCCAGCGGGGGGCCGGCTTACGATACGCAGTATTTT. Its protein is CASSPSGGPAYDTQYF.

This chain uses TRBV2 with TRBJ2-7; 9 bases map to TRBD1. Germline V gene data show CDR1 as SNHLY and CDR2 as FYNNEI. CDR3 length: 14 amino acids. The trim removed 2 bases at V and 3 bases at J, leaving 2 bases unmatched. The CDR3 is CASSELGQGYEQYF. As DNA, the CDR3 is TGTGCCAGCAGTGAACTGGGACAGGGCTACGAGCAGTACTTC.

The V gene is TRBV3-1 (or the pseudogene TRBV3-2), the J gene TRBJ1-1; the D is unclear. V was shortened by 1 base and J by 4 bases, with 10 bases between the two germline ends. The CDR3 is 14 amino acids. Germline V gene sequence: CDR1 LGHDT, CDR2 YNNKEL (reference sequence). Written as DNA, the CDR3 is TGTGCCAGCAGCCAAGTAATCTCTGCCACTGAAGCTTTCTTT. It codes for CASSQVISATEAFF.

The J gene is TRBJ1-6, the V gene TRBV10-3; maybe TRBD1 (5 bases). V was shortened by 0 bases and J by 7 bases, with 16 bases between the two germline ends. Germline V gene sequence: CDR1 ENHRY, CDR2 SYGVKD. The CDR3 has 17 residues. DNA for the CDR3: TGTGCCATCAGTGAGTCCTGGATCCTAGAGGGGAATTCACCCCTCCACTTT. This translates into CAISESWILEGNSPLHF.

This rearrangement joins TRBV12-3 or TRBV12-4 to TRBJ2-7; D is uncertain. V was clipped by 4 bases and J by 0 bases, with 4 bases between them. This CDR3 is built from 12 residues. CDR3 residues: CASSWGSYEQYF. The CDR3 nucleotides read TGTGCCAGCAGTTGGGGCTCCTACGAGCAGTACTTC.

The CDR3 loop is CATKARRGGETQYF. CDR3 coding DNA: TGTGCCACCAAGGCGCGCAGAGGGGGAGAGACCCAGTACTTC. The chain recombines TRBV15 with TRBJ2-5, with D possibly matching TRBD1 (6 bases). Trimming removed 7 bases from V and 4 bases from J, with 16 bases in between. There are 14 residues in the CDR3. Germline CDR1 is LNHNV and CDR2 is YYDKDF (reference sequence).

The chain joins TRBV5-4 to TRBJ2-7; tentative D call: TRBD1 (6 bases). Trimming left V 4 bases short and J 7 bases short, with 15 bases between. Germline values: CDR1 SGHNT, CDR2 YYREEE (reference sequence). The CDR3 contains 13 residues. The CDR3 sequence is CASSEGTPREQYF. The CDR3 coding sequence is TGTGCCAGCAGCGAAGGGACACCGAGGGAGCAGTACTTC.

J is TRBJ1-2 and V is TRBV6-2 or TRBV6-3, with a weak D call TRBD1 (5 bases). Germline loops: CDR1 MNHEY, CDR2 SVGEGT. CDR3 length equals 15 residues. Trimming took 0 bases from V and 6 from J, leaving 14 bases between them. The CDR3 sequence is CASSYSSGSYDGYTF. The CDR3 coding sequence is TGTGCCAGCAGTTACTCCTCAGGGAGTTATGATGGCTACACCTTC.

The rearrangement joins TRBV5-1 to TRBJ2-1, with D unclear. The CDR3 has 16 amino acids. Germline V gives CDR1 SGHRS, CDR2 YFSETQ. Trimming shortened V by 3 bases and J by 0 bases, and 13 bases separated the two germline ends. The CDR3 spells CASSSGQSSSYNEQFF. CDR3 nucleotides: TGCGCCAGCAGCTCCGGCCAGAGTAGCTCCTACAATGAGCAGTTCTTC.

The genes are TRBV19 and TRBJ1-5, with 7 bases lining up with TRBD1. From germline, CDR1 is LNHDA and CDR2 SQIVND (reference sequence). The CDR3 length is 15 residues. With V trimmed by 6 bases and J by 13 bases, 18 bases remained unmatched. In DNA, the CDR3 is TGTGCCAGTAGACCGGGACAGCAGCCTGGGGGGTCTCAGCATTTT. Translation: CASRPGQQPGGSQHF.

The chain uses TRBV9 and TRBJ1-3; D is undetermined. Between the trimmed V and J ends, which lost 4 bases and 8 bases, there was a span of 16 bases. This CDR3 has 14 amino acids. Per the germline V gene, CDR1 is SGDLS and CDR2 is YYNGEE. CDR3: CASSSQTSLDTIYF. The DNA for the CDR3 is TGTGCCAGCAGCTCCCAGACGTCGCTAGACACCATATATTTT.